The sequence of this T cell receptor (beta chain) was determined in a study of blood T cell repertoires in COVID-19 (TCRdb year 2020). Regarding the research as a whole: Collaborator samples came from the United States, Italy and Spain and covered acute and convalescent phases of COVID-19. The prospective study material was composed of cDNA or gDNA derived from T cells, B-cell-depleted T cells, or PBMCs. The dataset comprised deeply sampled blood TCRbeta repertoires from subjects exposed to, actively infected with, or recovered from COVID-19. A freely available public database, intended as a resource for researchers studying the immune response to SARS-CoV-2, is where the repertoires were released. Samples were obtained from the ongoing ImmuneRACE study (first 160 participants) and from over 1,000 subjects provided by 6 global collaborators. A de-identified subject ID, COVID-19 status, age in years and sex were almost always included in the sample metadata. HLA class I and class II types, where available, came from metadata supplied by the sample provider rather than from assay-based typing.

The junction shows trimming of 1 base on V and 2 bases on J, and the gene matches do not reach 10 bases of it. From a lookup of the germline V gene (reference sequence), CDR1 and CDR2 are LGHDT and YNNKEL. The CDR3 covers 19 residues, taking in both the cysteine and the phenylalanine. Left in the record is the CDR3 DNA by itself, 57 bases read in frame from the first base. General study outcomes and caveats: How much clinical and demographic metadata was included differed by source and by participant, and the metadata was provided uncurated.

Participants in the prospective study were aged about 18 to 95 years, lived in under 30 United States geographic areas, and enrolled through a virtual design. In the prospective study, cohorts were assigned on the basis of participant-reported clinical history obtained from a screening survey and a study questionnaire. ImmuneRACE Cohort 3 recovered participants were defined by two consecutive negative NP/OP PCR tests, healthcare professional clearance, or symptom resolution. In the prospective study, whole blood, serum and a nasopharyngeal or oropharyngeal swab were collected from each participant by mobile phlebotomists. Prospective study participants could optionally give additional blood draws and questionnaires over an approximately two-month period. Before DNA extraction, blood samples from the prospective study were shipped at room temperature or frozen. TCRbeta CDR3 regions were amplified from genomic DNA by means of the immunoSEQ Assay, a bias-controlled multiplex PCR. The source study handled its data this way. The number of nucleated cells in each sample was estimated by amplification of reference gene primers within the assay. Sequence reads were collapsed and filtered to measure the absolute abundance of every unique TCRbeta CDR3 rearrangement. Productive Simpson clonality was computed per sample as the square root of Simpson's diversity index over productive rearrangements. The clones in this table, taken by TCRdb from immuneACCESS, are in-frame only. Not every clone is retained; where verified, under half of the shortfall comes from an unresolved V gene, and the cause of the rest is unknown. The V and J calls and clone size are taken from that table; D and trimming were inferred from the DNA. Here the sample has 300,000 to 350,000 clones; roughly nine tenths occur a single time. The top ten clones comprise about a tenth of the sample.

A single count supports this clone. Its cognate antigen has yet to be identified. No much larger clone is present one base from it, and per-base qualities are unavailable. The specimen sequenced was PBMCs or T cells enriched from blood (not recorded which). This sequence originates from a woman in her twenties or thirties who had recovered from COVID-19. Rearrangement joined TRBV3-1 (or the pseudogene TRBV3-2) to TRBJ2-3, and 12 bases in between align with TRBD2. The nucleotide sequence is given as TGTGCCAGCAGCCAAGTAGGGCCTAGCGGGAGGGCCAACACAGATACGCAGTATTTT. Protein translation: CASSQVGPSGRANTDTQYF.